This T cell receptor (beta chain) was obtained from a study of blood T cells in healthy people across ages. General observations from the study: Naive T cell percentage showed a strong correlation with the diversity of TCR beta. There were more naive CD4+ cells and higher diversity in long-lived donors than in aged donors.

This clonotype was counted only a few times. Its antigen remains unidentified. Together with a sample-barcoded 5' primer, a J-beta primer mix was included in a second PCR lasting roughly 7 to 11 cycles. The yield of each sample was at least 2.5 million CDR3-containing paired-end reads. In TCRdb, the 5' RACE reads were re-called with MiXCR into one record per CDR3 protein. This table has 650,000 to 900,000 distinct CDR3 sequences, approximately 67% appearing once. Trimming removed 2 bases from V and 4 bases from J; junction bases left unmatched: 3. This CDR3 has 14 amino acids. Per germline, CDR1 SGHAT and CDR2 FQNNGV.

The sequenced sample was blood. V usage is TRBV11-2 and J usage is TRBJ1-1; 8 bases line up with TRBD1. The clonotype originates from a man aged 30 to 45 in good health. Written as DNA, the CDR3 is TGTGCCAGCAGCTTAAGACAGGGGAGCACTGAAGCTTTCTTT. Translating gives CASSLRQGSTEAFF.